A selection of T cell receptor beta chains follows, all from one sample in a study of OX40 agonist ivuxolimab in advanced cancers. Produced via immunoSEQ multiplex PCR; TCRdb's table is partial and in-frame only. The sample gives over 15,000 clones, about four fifths of which show up once; around 2.5% is in the top ten. Material: CD4+ or CD8+ T cells sorted from blood, obtained in a trial of the OX40 agonist ivuxolimab. These receptors were taken from an adult with an advanced solid tumor such as melanoma, head and neck, liver or kidney cancer. Each CDR3 is given with its conserved first and last residue. The D gene is left open where the match is weak. Only part of the rows carry a size: once, few, many, or a class if the clone is expanded.

TRBJ2-4,12,TRBV29-1,.,.,TGCAGCGTTGCAGGGGATAGGAACATTCAGTACTTC,CSVAGDRNIQYF
TRBJ2-4,15,TRBV4-1,few,TRBD1,TGCGCCAGCAGCCAAGTAGGGACAGGCCAAAACATTCAGTACTTC,CASSQVGTGQNIQYF
TRBJ2-3,15,TRBV7-3,once,TRBD1,TGTGCCAGCAGGGACCGGGACAGGGGCACAGATACGCAGTATTTT,CASRDRDRGTDTQYF
TRBJ2-6,17,TRBV7-6,.,TRBD1,TGTGCCAGCAGCAAAGGGACAGGGGGCACTGGGGCCAACGTCCTGACTTTC,CASSKGTGGTGANVLTF
TRBJ2-5,15,TRBV5-1,.,.,TGCGCCAGCAGCTTGGAGGCAGGCGCTCAGGTGACCCAGTACTTC,CASSLEAGAQVTQYF
TRBJ1-3,15,TRBV15,.,.,TGTGCCACCAGCAGAGATAAGGGGATCGGAAACACCATATATTTT,CATSRDKGIGNTIYF
TRBJ2-7,16,TRBV4-2,.,TRBD2,TGTGCCAGCAGCCAAGGGACTAGCGGGAGATTGTACGAGCAGTACTTC,CASSQGTSGRLYEQYF
TRBJ2-6,13,TRBV5-6,.,.,TGTGCCAGCAGTGTAGCTGGGGCCAACGTCCTGACTTTC,CASSVAGANVLTF
TRBJ2-7,15,TRBV5-1,.,TRBD1,TGCGCCAGCAGCGGGGGACAGGGGGGCGCCTACGAGCAGTACTTC,CASSGGQGGAYEQYF
TRBJ2-3,11,TRBV29-1,once,TRBD1,TGCAGCGTTGCCCGACAGGGAATGCAGTATTTT,CSVARQGMQYF
TRBJ1-2,14,TRBV5-1,once,.,TGCGCCAGCAGCTTGGGAAGGGACCGCAGCGGCTACACCTTC,CASSLGRDRSGYTF
TRBJ2-5,13,TRBV14,.,.,TGTGCCAGCAGCCAAGTTTCCGGGGAGACCCAGTACTTC,CASSQVSGETQYF
TRBJ2-5,16,TRBV15,.,TRBD2,TGTGCCACCAGCAGATATGGGCGGGAGGGCTCGGAGACCCAGTACTTC,CATSRYGREGSETQYF
TRBJ2-7,14,TRBV9,.,.,TGTGCCAGCAGCGTAGGGGGTAGCGGTTCGGAACAGTACTTC,CASSVGGSGSEQYF
TRBJ2-7,11,TRBV29-1,.,.,TGCAGCGTTGTAGCGGATTACGAGCAGTACTTC,CSVVADYEQYF
TRBJ2-1,17,TRBV5-1,.,.,TGCGCCAGCAGCTTGGGGACCGGGACAAGGTTCAACAATGAGCAGTTCTTC,CASSLGTGTRFNNEQFF
TRBJ2-5,16,TRBV6-6,.,TRBD1,TGTGCCAGCAGTCTTACCCCGGGACAGGGTGGGGTAGAGCAGTACTTC,CASSLTPGQGGVEQYF
TRBJ1-1,15,TRBV6-5,.,.,TGTGCCAGCAGTTACTCGAGTACGGGGACCCGTGAAGCTTTCTTT,CASSYSSTGTREAFF
TRBJ1-1,11,TRBV10-3,.,.,TGTGCCATCAGCGACAGCACTGAAGCTTTCTTT,CAISDSTEAFF
TRBJ1-6,13,TRBV2,.,.,TGTGCCAGCAGTGACGGAATCTATTCACCCCTCCACTTT,CASSDGIYSPLHF
TRBJ2-7,13,TRBV30,medium-sized,.,TGTGCCTGGAGTGTTTCCAGGACCTACGAGCAGTACTTC,CAWSVSRTYEQYF
TRBJ2-3,17,TRBV7-9,.,TRBD1,TGTGCCAGCAGCTCGCCCGCTATCGACAGGGCGGCAGATACGCAGTATTTT,CASSSPAIDRAADTQYF
TRBJ2-1,15,TRBV6-1,.,.,TGTGCCAGCAGGGCCGGGGGATCACCCTACAATGAGCAGTTCTTC,CASRAGGSPYNEQFF
TRBJ2-1,13,TRBV19,.,.,TGTGCCAGCACCTGGGGTGTCGACAATGAGCAGTTCTTC,CASTWGVDNEQFF
TRBJ1-3,18,TRBV5-1,.,.,TGCGCCAGCAGCTTGGTGGGTTTCAGGGGCGTCTCTGGAAACACCATATATTTT,CASSLVGFRGVSGNTIYF
TRBJ2-2,14,TRBV6-1,once,.,TGTGCCAGCAGGACCGGGACGGCCGCCGGGGAGCTGTTTTTT,CASRTGTAAGELFF
TRBJ2-7,12,TRBV23-1,.,.,TGCGCCAGCAGTCAACGGTACTACGAGCAGTACTTC,CASSQRYYEQYF
TRBJ1-1,13,TRBV29-1,.,.,TGCAGCGCTAGGGACGGGGGAGCCACTGAAGCTTTCTTT,CSARDGGATEAFF
TRBJ1-2,12,TRBV30,.,.,TGTGCCTGGAGTGTCCTAAACTATGGCTACACCTTC,CAWSVLNYGYTF
TRBJ2-5,14,TRBV5-4,.,.,TGTGCCAGCAGCTTGGCCAACATCCAAGAGACCCAGTACTTC,CASSLANIQETQYF
TRBJ2-5,13,TRBV9,.,.,TGTGCCAGCAGCGTAGGAGGGGGGGAGACCCAGTACTTC,CASSVGGGETQYF
TRBJ1-1,14,TRBV27,.,.,TGTGCCAGCACTATCGGTGGGGGGGCGTCAGAAGCTTTCTTT,CASTIGGGASEAFF
TRBJ2-7,15,TRBV7-9,.,TRBD2,TGTGCCAGCAGCCGCTTAGCGGGTGACACCTACGAGCAGTACTTC,CASSRLAGDTYEQYF
TRBJ1-1,13,TRBV11-1,.,.,TGTGCCAGCAGCCCTTACAGGGAGACTGAAGCTTTCTTT,CASSPYRETEAFF
TRBJ1-1,14,TRBV7-6,few,TRBD1,TGTGCCAGCAGCCAGGACAGGGACTACACTGAAGCTTTCTTT,CASSQDRDYTEAFF
TRBJ2-7,14,TRBV28,.,.,TGTGCCAGCAGTTCTTTGGATAAATCCTACGAGCAGTACTTC,CASSSLDKSYEQYF
TRBJ1-2,14,TRBV28,.,TRBD1,TGTGCCAGCAGTTTTCAGGGGGTAAACTATGGCTACACCTTC,CASSFQGVNYGYTF
TRBJ2-1,15,TRBV7-9,.,TRBD2,TGTGCCAGCAGCTTTAGCGGGAGTTCCTACAATGAGCAGTTCTTC,CASSFSGSSYNEQFF
TRBJ1-1,13,TRBV30,few,.,TGTGCCTGGAACAAAGATGGGGGCACTGAAGCTTTCTTT,CAWNKDGGTEAFF
TRBJ2-3,15,TRBV27,.,.,TGTGCCAGCAGTTTAGAGGGCGTAAGCACAGATACGCAGTATTTT,CASSLEGVSTDTQYF
TRBJ1-2,15,TRBV9,.,TRBD1,TGTGCCAGCAGCGTAGTCGGACAGGGGGGGTATGGCTACACCTTC,CASSVVGQGGYGYTF
TRBJ1-1,13,TRBV18,.,.,TGTGCCAGCCTCGGTGAGGGGAACACTGAAGCTTTCTTT,CASLGEGNTEAFF
TRBJ1-4,16,TRBV7-9,.,.,TGTGCCAGCAGCCCACCCTCAGGGGCGGCTAATGAAAAACTGTTTTTT,CASSPPSGAANEKLFF
TRBJ2-7,14,TRBV30,.,.,TGTGCCTGGAGTGTACGGACTGTCACTTACGAGCAGTACTTC,CAWSVRTVTYEQYF
TRBJ2-7,15,TRBV2,.,TRBD2,TGTGCCAGCAGCCCCGAAGCGGGAGTAAATCACGAGCAGTACTTC,CASSPEAGVNHEQYF
TRBJ1-2,17,TRBV19,.,.,TGTGCCAGTAGTATTTTCTGGGGACGGAGAGAGGACTATGGCTACACCTTC,CASSIFWGRREDYGYTF
TRBJ2-1,16,TRBV5-1,.,TRBD2,TGCGCCAGCAGCCCCACTAGCGGAAACTCCTACAATGAGCAGTTCTTC,CASSPTSGNSYNEQFF
TRBJ2-7,13,TRBV6-1,few,.,TGTGCCAGCAGTGCTTGGGGCACCTACGAGCAGTACTTC,CASSAWGTYEQYF
TRBJ1-2,12,TRBV6-5,.,.,TGTGCCAGCAGGTCCCCCGAGGGGGGCTACACCTTC,CASRSPEGGYTF
TRBJ2-7,14,TRBV6-5,.,TRBD1,TGTGCCAGCAGAGCGACAGGGGGCAGGAACGAGCAGTACTTC,CASRATGGRNEQYF